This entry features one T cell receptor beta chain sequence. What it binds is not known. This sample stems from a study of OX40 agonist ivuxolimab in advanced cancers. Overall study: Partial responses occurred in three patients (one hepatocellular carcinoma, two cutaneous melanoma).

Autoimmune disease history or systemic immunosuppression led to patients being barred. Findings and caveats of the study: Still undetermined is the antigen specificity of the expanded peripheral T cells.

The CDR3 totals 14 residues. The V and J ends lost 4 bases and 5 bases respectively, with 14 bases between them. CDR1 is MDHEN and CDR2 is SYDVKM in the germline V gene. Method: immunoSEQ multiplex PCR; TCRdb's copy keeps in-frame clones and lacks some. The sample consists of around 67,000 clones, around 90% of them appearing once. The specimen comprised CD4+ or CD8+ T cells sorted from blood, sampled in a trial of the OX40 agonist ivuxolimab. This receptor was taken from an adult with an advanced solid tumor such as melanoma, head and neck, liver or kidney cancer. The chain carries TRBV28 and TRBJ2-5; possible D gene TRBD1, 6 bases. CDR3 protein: CASSSPGQRETQYF. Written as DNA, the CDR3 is TGTGCCAGCAGTTCTCCCGGACAGAGGGAGACCCAGTACTTC.